This TCR beta chain was identified in a study of blood T cell repertoires in COVID-19. The V and J ends lost 3 bases and 4 bases, in that order; junction bases with no gene match: 4. In germline, CDR1 is SGHDT, CDR2 YYEEEE. This CDR3 spans 16 amino acids. Method: immunoSEQ multiplex PCR; TCRdb's copy keeps in-frame clones and lacks some. The table includes about 91,000 clones, about 86% detected once. The sequenced material came from peripheral blood. This receptor was identified in a woman between 65 and 79 years old with acute or convalescent COVID-19. This chain joins TRBV5-6 and TRBJ2-2; 12 bases match TRBD1. The CDR3 DNA sequence: TGTGCCAGCAGCTCGGGACAGGGGGCGTCCACCGGGGAGCTGTTTTTT. Translating it yields CASSSGQGASTGELFF.